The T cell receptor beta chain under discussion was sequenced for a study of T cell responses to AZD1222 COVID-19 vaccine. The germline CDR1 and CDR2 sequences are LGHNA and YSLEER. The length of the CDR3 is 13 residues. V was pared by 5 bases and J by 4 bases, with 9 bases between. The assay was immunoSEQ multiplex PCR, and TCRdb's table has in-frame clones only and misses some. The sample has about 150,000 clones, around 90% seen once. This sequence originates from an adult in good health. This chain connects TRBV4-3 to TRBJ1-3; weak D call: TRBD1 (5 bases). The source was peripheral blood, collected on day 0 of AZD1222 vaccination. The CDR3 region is CASSDGHGNTIYF. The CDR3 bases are TGCGCCAGCAGCGATGGACACGGAAACACCATATATTTT.